This TCR beta chain was identified in a study of T-cell reconstitution after alpha-beta-depleted transplantation in children. The V gene's germline CDR1 is SGHDT and CDR2 YYEEEE. This CDR3 is 15 amino acids long. The trim removed 3 bases at V and 1 base at J, leaving 6 bases unmatched. Unique molecular identifiers tagged the TCRbeta library. TCRdb itself ran the PCR reads through MiXCR, one entry per CDR3 protein. The sample consists of about 540,000 distinct CDR3 sequences, 15% to 20% of them appearing once. The sequences come from PBMCs from the stem cell graft donor, collected from the stem cell graft. The receptor comes from a human donor who donated a stem cell graft to a child with acute lymphoblastic leukemia. The chain recombines TRBV5-6 with TRBJ1-1; 7 positions agree with TRBD1. The CDR3 is CASSWRGLGNTEAFF. Here the CDR3 DNA reads TGTGCCAGCAGCTGGAGGGGGCTCGGGAACACTGAAGCTTTCTTT.